A single sample gave rise to the 21 T cell receptor beta chains below, sequenced in a study of shared clonotypes between healthy human individuals. CD45RO-negative CD8 cells positively selected for CCR7 made up the naive population, which excluded terminally differentiated effector memory CD45RA+ cells. Measured with immunoSEQ multiplex PCR; TCRdb has only the in-frame clones, and not every one. Found here are more than 2 million clones, just over 90% of them singletons; the top ten hold approximately 1.7%. Sequencing was performed on naive CD8+ T cells from PBMCs. The receptors originated from a young man in good health. Some clones in this sample may be carry-over from other donors' samples.

This chain joins TRBV27 and TRBJ2-1; TRBD2 matches 8 bases. The CDR3 is 15 residues long. The J segment lost 7 bases and the V segment lost 5 bases, leaving 10 bases of the junction unmatched. CDR1 and CDR2 from the germline V gene are MNHEY and SMNVEV (reference sequence). The CDR3 is CASSLTSVLLNEQFF. CDR3 DNA sequence: TGTGCCAGCAGTCTGACTAGCGTACTTTTGAATGAGCAGTTCTTC.

The chain uses TRBV19 and TRBJ1-1; D gene ambiguous. Germline lookup yields CDR1 LNHDA and CDR2 SQIVND (reference sequence). Trimming removed 4 bases from V and 7 bases from J, with 13 bases in between. The CDR3 runs to 13 residues. CDR3 region: CASSTGRILEAFF. CDR3 DNA sequence: TGTGCCAGTAGTACTGGTCGAATTCTTGAAGCTTTCTTT.

CDR3 bases: TGTGCCAGCAGTTTCTTCCATTTCAGGGGAAGCAATCAGCCCCAGCATTTT. Encoded protein: CASSFFHFRGSNQPQHF. V usage is TRBV28 and J usage is TRBJ1-5; D might be TRBD1 (6 bases). Looked up from germline, CDR1 is MDHEN and CDR2 is SYDVKM. Between the trimmed V and J ends, which lost 3 bases and 1 base, there was a span of 16 bases. CDR3 length equals 17 residues.

This rearrangement joins TRBV29-1 to TRBJ1-1; 7 positions agree with TRBD1. There are 15 residues in the CDR3. With V trimmed by 6 bases and J by 0 bases, 10 bases remained unmatched. The germline V gene has CDR1 SQVTM and CDR2 ANQGSEA. Here the CDR3 reads CSVRVLTGMNTEAFF. DNA of the CDR3: TGCAGCGTCAGAGTGCTGACAGGGATGAACACTGAAGCTTTCTTT.

This chain uses TRBV9 with TRBJ2-1, with 7 bases matching TRBD2. This CDR3 comprises 15 residues. Trimming at V came to 0 bases and at J to 5 bases, leaving 5 bases not matched to a gene. The germline CDR1 and CDR2 sequences are SGDLS and YYNGEE. CDR3 loop: CASSVGGRAHNEQFF. The CDR3 coding sequence is TGTGCCAGCAGCGTAGGTGGGAGGGCCCACAATGAGCAGTTCTTC.

V usage is TRBV7-9 and J usage is TRBJ2-1, with D possibly TRBD2 on 6 matching bases. V was shortened by 6 bases and J by 9 bases, with 24 bases between the two germline ends. The CDR3 sequence is 16 residues long. CDR1 and CDR2 from the germline V gene are SEHNR and FQNEAQ (reference sequence). CDR3 amino acids: CASRSRRDSVSAEQFF. The CDR3 DNA is TGTGCCAGCAGATCCCGTAGGGACTCCGTTAGTGCTGAGCAGTTCTTC.

The chain couples TRBV6-1 to TRBJ2-1, with TRBD2 identical over 9 bases. Looked up from germline, CDR1 is MNHNS and CDR2 is SASEGT. The CDR3 totals 19 residues. V shed 0 bases, J shed 0 bases, and the junction held 9 bases outside the gene matches. CDR3 amino acids: CASSEALVAGASSYNEQFF. The CDR3 bases are TGTGCCAGCAGTGAAGCGCTGGTAGCGGGGGCCTCCTCCTACAATGAGCAGTTCTTC.

J is TRBJ2-2 and V is TRBV7-8; D could derive from TRBD1 or TRBD2 (5 bases each). Germline CDR1 and CDR2: SGHVS and FQNEAQ. V lost 6 bases, J lost 1 base, and 12 bases lay in between. There are 15 residues in the CDR3. The CDR3 region is CASRTGRMNTGELFF. CDR3 coding DNA: TGTGCCAGCAGAACGGGACGGATGAACACCGGGGAGCTGTTTTTT.

J is TRBJ2-3 and V is TRBV5-8, with 14 bases fitting TRBD2. The germline CDR1 and CDR2 sequences are SGHTS and YDEGEE. V lost 4 bases to trimming and J lost 5 bases; unmatched junction nucleotides: 3. The CDR3 loop spans 15 amino acids. This CDR3 is CASSPGTSGRDTQYF. The DNA of the CDR3 is TGTGCCAGCAGCCCCGGGACTAGCGGGAGAGATACGCAGTATTTT. The entire variable domain, with the rest obtained from reference TRBV5-8 and TRBJ2-3, is as follows: EAGVTQSPTHLIKTRGQQATLRCSPISGHTSVYWYQQALGLGLQFLLWYDEGEERNRGNFPPRFSGRQFPNYSSELNVNALELEDSALYLCASSPGTSGRDTQYFGPGTRLTVL.

This clone has only one observation. This chain joins TRBV5-5 and TRBJ1-5; D is perhaps TRBD1 (5 bases). V gave up 3 bases and J gave up 3 bases, with 16 bases separating them. Germline values: CDR1 SGHKS, CDR2 YYEKEE (reference sequence). This CDR3 is 16 amino acids long. Here the CDR3 reads CASSSGDRGNNQPQHF. In DNA, the CDR3 is TGTGCCAGCAGCTCCGGGGACCGGGGCAACAATCAGCCCCAGCATTTT.

A note on this clone: Different DNA sequences within this sample yield the same CDR3. CDR3 sequence (DNA): TGTGCCAGCAGTCTGCTAGGGGGAACTGAAGCTTTCTTT. Translated: CASSLLGGTEAFF. The rearrangement joins TRBV27 to TRBJ1-1; D perhaps matches TRBD1 (6 bases). CDR3 length: 13 residues. Trimming took 5 bases from V and 5 from J, leaving 12 bases between them. The germline V gene has CDR1 MNHEY and CDR2 SMNVEV (reference sequence).

V gene TRBV10-1 combines with J gene TRBJ2-7; 8 positions agree with TRBD2. The length of the CDR3 is 14 residues. The germline CDR1 and CDR2 sequences are WNHNN and SYGVQD (reference sequence). The ends lost 5 bases at V and 1 base at J; junction bases unmatched: 4. This CDR3 is CASSPSGRSYEQYF. DNA of the CDR3: TGCGCCAGCAGTCCTAGCGGGCGATCCTACGAGCAGTACTTC.

This rearrangement joins TRBV4-1 to TRBJ2-1; 9 positions agree with TRBD1. Germline values: CDR1 MGHRA, CDR2 YSYEKL. This CDR3 region has 16 residues. V dropped 4 bases and J dropped 7; count of bases not matched to a gene: 11. In DNA, the CDR3 is TGCGCCAGCAGCCTCGGTCCGGGACAGGGAGGGAATGAGCAGTTCTTC. Amino acid sequence: CASSLGPGQGGNEQFF.

The CDR3 region is CATGIAGGPDEQFF. Here the CDR3 DNA reads TGTGCCACGGGAATAGCGGGAGGGCCCGATGAGCAGTTCTTC. The J gene is TRBJ2-1, the V gene TRBV15, with 11 bases aligning to TRBD2. V lost 9 bases, J lost 8 bases, and 9 bases stayed unmatched. Per germline, CDR1 LNHNV and CDR2 YYDKDF (reference sequence). The CDR3 covers 14 residues.

This chain connects TRBV11-2 to TRBJ2-4, with TRBD2 as a possible D gene (6 bases). Germline-derived CDR1 and CDR2 are SGHAT and FQNNGV. Trimming took off 5 bases at V and 12 bases at J, with 26 bases between the two ends. The CDR3 consists of 16 residues. CDR3 nucleotides: TGTGCCAGCAGCCAAATGCTCGGAGGGCTGCAAGGGGATCAGTACTTC. Translating gives CASSQMLGGLQGDQYF.

The chain uses TRBV27 and TRBJ2-1; 12 bases align to TRBD2. Germline loops: CDR1 MNHEY, CDR2 SMNVEV (reference sequence). Trimming removed 5 bases from V and 7 bases from J; junction bases left unmatched: 3. The CDR3 has 14 residues. In DNA form, the CDR3 reads TGTGCCAGCAGTACTAGCGGGAGGTTGAATGAGCAGTTCTTC. It codes for CASSTSGRLNEQFF.

As concerns this clone: Germline is not matched at one junction end, which may reflect a read error. The genes are TRBV13 and TRBJ2-2; 7 nucleotides agree with TRBD2. This CDR3 comprises 14 residues. The germline V gene has CDR1 PRHDT and CDR2 FYEKMQ (reference sequence). The CDR3, as DNA: TGTGCCAGCAGCCTAGGACTAGTTCCCGGGGAGCTGTTTTTT. Protein product: CASSLGLVPGELFF. Looking up the rest from reference TRBV13 and TRBJ2-2 gives the full variable domain: AAGVIQSPRHLIKEKRETATLKCYPIPRHDTVYWYQQGPGQDPQFLISFYEKMQSDKGSIPDRFSAQQFSDYHSELNMSSLELGDSALYFCASSLGLVPGELFFGEGSRLTVL.

The chain employs TRBV7-8 and TRBJ1-2; no definite D call. The V end was cut by 5 bases, the J end by 1 base, with 17 bases between. Germline V CDR1 and CDR2: SGHVS, FQNEAQ. This CDR3 has 16 amino acids. CDR3 in DNA: TGTGCCAGCAGCCTCATGAAAAGGCCCGTTAACTATGGCTACACCTTC. Translated, it gives CASSLMKRPVNYGYTF.

This clone was counted only a few times. The chain combines TRBV5-1 with TRBJ2-2; the match to TRBD1 covers 9 bases. The germline V gene has CDR1 SGHRS and CDR2 YFSETQ. The CDR3 is made up of 15 amino acids. The ends lost 4 bases at V and 4 bases at J; junction bases unmatched: 5. This CDR3 is CASSPDRGPTGELFF. CDR3 in DNA: TGCGCCAGCAGCCCGGACAGGGGACCCACCGGGGAGCTGTTTTTT.

This clone was detected only once. The rearrangement links TRBV6-5 to TRBJ1-1; D unresolved. CDR1 and CDR2 (germline): MNHEY, SVGAGI. CDR3 length: 14 residues. V was cut by 1 base and J by 3 bases, with 9 bases left in between. This chain's CDR3 is CASSYYGPDTEAFF. The CDR3, as DNA: TGTGCCAGCAGTTACTACGGGCCGGACACTGAAGCTTTCTTT.

The rearrangement joins TRBV6-1 to TRBJ2-7, with 8 bases lining up with TRBD2. The length of the CDR3 is 17 residues. The germline V gene has CDR1 MNHNS and CDR2 SASEGT. V shed 1 base and J 5 bases; nucleotides not matched to a gene: 13. Here the CDR3 reads CASSEESRRGVRHEQYF. The CDR3 DNA reads TGTGCCAGCAGTGAAGAGTCCAGGCGGGGGGTAAGGCACGAGCAGTACTTC.